Shown below are 23 T cell receptor beta chains from a single sample sequenced in a study of T cells after posttransplantation cyclophosphamide. This table comes from immunoSEQ multiplex PCR, and its TCRdb copy is limited to in-frame clones, with some not included. The sample holds 47,000 or so clones, 92% seen once. What was sequenced was PBMCs. Source of these receptors: a woman in her fifties or sixties in good health and a related stem cell transplant donor.

The chain is built from TRBV30 and TRBJ2-7; D possibly corresponds to TRBD1 (5 bases). Germline CDR1 and CDR2: GTSNPN and SVGIG (reference sequence). V was trimmed by 0 bases and J by 3 bases, leaving 9 bases between them. The CDR3 runs 13 residues. CDR3 sequence (DNA): TGTGCCTGGAGTGTAGGGCAGGGCTACGAGCAGTACTTC. Protein: CAWSVGQGYEQYF.

This chain links TRBV10-1 with TRBJ1-2, with a tentative D call TRBD1 (5 bases). V shed 3 bases and J shed 7 bases, with 24 bases lying between them. This CDR3 spans 17 amino acids. CDR1 is WNHNN and CDR2 is SYGVQD in the germline V gene (reference sequence). As DNA, the CDR3 is TGCGCCAGCAGTGAATCGGCGGTCGTTGCAGGGAGGGCTGGCTACACCTTC. Its translation is CASSESAVVAGRAGYTF.

The gene calls are TRBV4-2 and TRBJ2-1; tentatively, D is TRBD2 (6 bases). CDR1 and CDR2 from the germline V gene are LGHNA and YNFKEQ. Trimming removed 1 base at V and 3 bases at J, with 13 bases between. The CDR3 has 16 amino acids. This chain's CDR3 is CASSQVQRADYNEQFF. The CDR3 nucleotides read TGTGCCAGCAGCCAAGTCCAGCGGGCGGACTACAATGAGCAGTTCTTC.

This sequence joins TRBV5-1 and TRBJ2-5, with D unresolved. The V and J ends lost 2 bases and 0 bases respectively, with 8 bases between them. Germline loops: CDR1 SGHRS, CDR2 YFSETQ. The CDR3 runs to 14 residues. CDR3 coding DNA: TGCGCCAGCAGCTTCGACATCAACCAAGAGACCCAGTACTTC. This translates into CASSFDINQETQYF.

The J gene is TRBJ1-6, the V gene TRBV18, with D hard to call. The CDR3 length is 13 residues. Deletions cut 3 bases from V and 8 bases from J, with 8 bases between. Germline CDR1 KGHSH, CDR2 LQKENI. DNA for the CDR3: TGTGCCAGCTCACCTAGAGAGGATTCACCCCTCCACTTT. As protein: CASSPREDSPLHF.

The chain is built from TRBV5-3 and TRBJ2-7, with D maybe TRBD2 (5 bases). TRBV5-3 qualifies as an ORF whose function is uncertain. The CDR3 consists of 18 residues. V lost 1 base and J lost 6, with 26 bases in between. CDR3 protein: CARSLTKRLKPEPSEQYF. The CDR3 nucleotides read TGTGCCAGAAGCTTGACGAAGCGGCTTAAACCGGAGCCCAGCGAGCAGTACTTC.

This clone was seen a handful of times. The chain couples TRBV7-9 to TRBJ2-4, with 13 bases fitting TRBD2. With V trimmed by 5 bases and J by 0 bases, 4 bases remained unmatched. The CDR3 sequence is 17 residues long. CDR1 SEHNR and CDR2 FQNEAQ come from the germline V gene (reference sequence). CDR3 sequence (DNA): TGTGCCAGCAGCCCGTGGACTAGCGGGGGAGCCAAAAACATTCAGTACTTC. It codes for CASSPWTSGGAKNIQYF.

V usage is TRBV19 and J usage is TRBJ2-4, with 10 bases lining up with TRBD1. Germline V gene lookup returns CDR1 LNHDA and CDR2 SQIVND (reference sequence). CDR3 size: 20 residues. V trimming: 5 bases; J trimming: 2 bases; junction bases outside the gene matches: 18. The CDR3 DNA sequence: TGTGCCAGTAGTGTGAAGCCGGGACAGGGGTTCCGGATTACCAAAAACATTCAGTACTTC. Its protein is CASSVKPGQGFRITKNIQYF.

The chain combines TRBV7-8 with TRBJ2-1, with 7 bases lining up with TRBD1. Germline V CDR1 and CDR2: SGHVS, FQNEAQ. Trimming cost V 3 bases and J 8 bases; bases outside gene matches: 10. The CDR3 loop spans 15 amino acids. This CDR3 is CASSFRTGNLDEQFF. The CDR3 DNA follows: TGTGCCAGCAGCTTCCGGACAGGTAATCTGGATGAGCAGTTCTTC. Variable domain in full (rest from reference TRBV7-8 and TRBJ2-1): GAGVSQSPRYKVAKRGQDVALRCDPISGHVSLFWYQQALGQGPEFLTYFQNEAQLDKSGLPSDRFFAERPEGSVSTLKIQRTQQEDSAVYLCASSFRTGNLDEQFFGPGTRLTVL.

This rearrangement joins TRBV2 to TRBJ2-3; TRBD2 agrees at 9 bases. The germline V gene has CDR1 SNHLY and CDR2 FYNNEI. After removal of 5 bases from V and 4 bases from J, the junction contained 19 bases not matched to a gene. This CDR3 is 19 amino acids long. The CDR3 region is CASSPKWRLAGESADTQYF. The CDR3, as DNA: TGTGCCAGCAGTCCAAAGTGGAGATTAGCGGGAGAAAGTGCAGATACGCAGTATTTT.

This chain uses TRBV7-6 with TRBJ1-1, with D tentatively TRBD1 (5 bases). In germline, CDR1 is SGHVS, CDR2 FNYEAQ. V was clipped by 5 bases and J by 0 bases, with 13 bases between them. This CDR3 region has 15 residues. Here the CDR3 reads CASSGGGALNTEAFF. CDR3 DNA sequence: TGTGCCAGCAGCGGAGGAGGGGCCCTGAACACTGAAGCTTTCTTT.

The J gene is TRBJ1-4, the V gene TRBV5-6; 9 bases fit TRBD1. V shed 4 bases, J shed 7 bases, and the junction held 5 bases outside the gene matches. This CDR3 is built from 14 residues. Germline-derived CDR1 and CDR2 are SGHDT and YYEEEE. The CDR3 spells CASSLPGQGEKLFF. CDR3 DNA: TGTGCCAGCAGCCTGCCGGGACAGGGTGAAAAACTGTTTTTT. Based on the CDR3 plus reference TRBV5-6 and TRBJ1-4, the full variable domain is DAGVTQSPTHLIKTRGQQVTLRCSPKSGHDTVSWYQQALGQGPQFIFQYYEEEERQRGNFPDRFSGHQFPNYSSELNVNALLLGDSALYLCASSLPGQGEKLFFGSGTQLSVL.

J is TRBJ2-7 and V is TRBV5-1, with D perhaps TRBD1 (6 bases). The germline gives CDR1 SGHRS, CDR2 YFSETQ. The CDR3 consists of 14 residues. Trimming took off 6 bases at V and 2 bases at J, with 15 bases between the two ends. The CDR3 sequence is CASNRGRGPYEQYF. CDR3 DNA: TGCGCCAGCAATCGGGGCAGGGGTCCCTACGAGCAGTACTTC.

The chain combines TRBV11-3 with TRBJ2-2, with a tentative D call TRBD1 (5 bases). V lost 2 bases, J lost 0 bases, and 7 bases lay in between. The CDR3 is 15 amino acids. Germline V lookup: CDR1 SGHNT, CDR2 YENEEA. The CDR3 region is CASSLTGANTGELFF. The DNA of the CDR3 is TGTGCCAGCAGCTTAACAGGAGCGAACACCGGGGAGCTGTTTTTT.

The chain links TRBV7-6 to TRBJ2-2, with D possibly matching TRBD2 (5 bases). Trimming removed 2 bases from V and 3 bases from J, with 10 bases in between. CDR1 SGHVS and CDR2 FNYEAQ come from the germline V gene. The CDR3 runs 15 residues. The CDR3 is CASSLRASYTGELFF. In nucleotides, the CDR3 is TGTGCCAGCAGCTTACGGGCTAGCTACACCGGGGAGCTGTTTTTT.

The V and J genes are TRBV25-1 and TRBJ2-4; D unresolved. The CDR3 loop spans 11 amino acids. Germline V gene lookup returns CDR1 MGHDK and CDR2 SYGVNS. V was clipped by 7 bases and J by 13 bases, with 14 bases between them. In DNA form, the CDR3 reads TGTGCCAGCAAGGATACTTCGAGGCAGTACTTC. Amino acid sequence: CASKDTSRQYF.

The chain carries TRBV7-9 and TRBJ1-2; 8 bases are a match to TRBD1. The V gene end was trimmed by 5 bases and the J gene end by 0 bases; junction bases not matched to a gene: 5. The CDR3 has 15 amino acids. Germline V gene lookup returns CDR1 SEHNR and CDR2 FQNEAQ (reference sequence). The DNA for the CDR3 is TGTGCCAGCAGCGCAGACAGGGGAGCTAACTATGGCTACACCTTC. It is translated as CASSADRGANYGYTF.

The chain couples TRBV5-1 to TRBJ2-5; D might be TRBD2 (5 bases). Trimming cost V 5 bases and J 5 bases, with 25 bases left between them. Germline V CDR1 and CDR2: SGHRS, YFSETQ. The CDR3 is made up of 17 amino acids. Written as DNA, the CDR3 is TGCGCCAGCAGTACCGGGGTTAGGTCGTTGGCTTTGGAGACCCAGTACTTC. Translation gives CASSTGVRSLALETQYF.

To note about this clone: Compared with germline, one end of the junction differs, possibly owing to a read error. The chain couples TRBV7-9 to TRBJ1-1, with no clear D. Germline values: CDR1 SEHNR, CDR2 FQNEAQ (reference sequence). The CDR3 sequence is 11 residues long. The DNA of the CDR3 is TGTGCCAGCAGCCAGAACGCTGAAGCTTTCTTT. Translated: CASSQNAEAFF.

By proportion, this clone is medium-sized (0.01 to 0.1%). The chain couples TRBV6-5 to TRBJ1-2; perhaps TRBD1 as D (6 bases). This CDR3 comprises 13 residues. The V gene lost 2 bases and the J gene lost 5 bases, with 9 bases spanning the gap. Germline CDR1 reads MNHEY; CDR2 reads SVGAGI. CDR3 sequence (DNA): TGTGCCAGCAGTTACGGGGACAAGTATGGCTACACCTTC. Residues: CASSYGDKYGYTF.

This chain connects TRBV11-2 to TRBJ2-4, with 7 bases aligning to TRBD1. Looked up from germline, CDR1 is SGHAT and CDR2 is FQNNGV. This CDR3 region has 16 residues. J lost 0 bases, V lost 5 bases, and 7 bases had no gene match. The CDR3 reads CASSLGTALAKNIQYF. CDR3 sequence (DNA): TGTGCCAGCAGCCTTGGGACAGCCTTAGCCAAAAACATTCAGTACTTC.

The genes are TRBV5-1 and TRBJ1-2; D call uncertain. Germline lookup yields CDR1 SGHRS and CDR2 YFSETQ. The CDR3 totals 13 residues. Trimming took off 1 base at V and 1 base at J, with 5 bases between the two ends. CDR3 loop: CASSLNINYGYTF. CDR3 nucleotide sequence: TGCGCCAGCAGCTTGAACATTAACTATGGCTACACCTTC. The whole variable domain, filled in from reference TRBV5-1 and TRBJ1-2, reads KAGVTQTPRYLIKTRGQQVTLSCSPISGHRSVSWYQQTPGQGLQFLFEYFSETQRNKGNFPGRFSGRQFSNSRSEMNVSTLELGDSALYLCASSLNINYGYTFGSGTRLTVV.

This clone showed up just a few times. This sequence joins TRBV27 and TRBJ2-2; possible D gene TRBD2, 6 bases. The CDR3 length is 14 residues. Germline CDR1 and CDR2: MNHEY and SMNVEV (reference sequence). The ends were cut back, 3 bases at V and 6 bases at J, with 11 bases in the middle. The CDR3 spells CASSLEGRPGELFF. CDR3 nucleotide sequence: TGTGCCAGCAGTTTGGAGGGTCGACCCGGGGAGCTGTTTTTT.